Listed here are 14 T cell receptor beta chains from one sample, sequenced in a study of blood T cell repertoires in COVID-19. Method: immunoSEQ multiplex PCR; TCRdb's copy keeps in-frame clones and lacks some. The sample holds some 340,000 clones; around 85% are singletons and the top ten take roughly 3.9%. The sequenced material came from peripheral blood. The receptors originated from a woman aged 18-35 years with acute or convalescent COVID-19.

The chain joins TRBV5-1 to TRBJ2-3, with D uncertain. Between the trimmed V and J ends, which lost 2 bases and 2 bases, there was a span of 6 bases. This CDR3 spans 13 amino acids. Germline CDR1 reads SGHRS; CDR2 reads YFSETQ. The CDR3 nucleotides are TGCGCCAGCAGCTTTTCTATCACAGATACGCAGTATTTT. Its translation is CASSFSITDTQYF.

This clone was seen more than once but under ten times. This sequence joins TRBV2 and TRBJ1-1, with TRBD1 identical over 10 bases. V dropped 3 bases and J dropped 6; count of bases not matched to a gene: 1. Germline V gene data show CDR1 as SNHLY and CDR2 as FYNNEI. This CDR3 contains 13 residues. CDR3 sequence: CASSEGTGAEAFF. The CDR3 region has the DNA TGTGCCAGCAGTGAGGGGACAGGGGCTGAAGCTTTCTTT.

This sequence joins TRBV7-9 and TRBJ1-3; D gene ambiguous. Trimming pared 4 bases from V and 0 bases from J, leaving 7 bases between. The CDR3 is 14 amino acids. Germline loops: CDR1 SEHNR, CDR2 FQNEAQ (reference sequence). In DNA, the CDR3 is TGTGCCAGCAGCTCCTTGAGCTCTGGAAACACCATATATTTT. Amino acids: CASSSLSSGNTIYF.

The rearrangement uses TRBV9 and TRBJ2-1, with 10 bases identical to TRBD1. The CDR3 has 16 amino acids. Germline V gene lookup returns CDR1 SGDLS and CDR2 YYNGEE. The V gene end was trimmed by 0 bases and the J gene end by 8 bases; junction bases not matched to a gene: 8. CDR3 in amino acids: CASSVDQPGTGDEQFF. The CDR3 DNA is TGTGCCAGCAGCGTAGACCAACCCGGGACAGGGGATGAGCAGTTCTTC.

The sample holds one count of this clone. The chain carries TRBV5-1 and TRBJ2-7; D perhaps matches TRBD1 (6 bases). This CDR3 has 12 residues. The germline V and J ends were trimmed by 2 bases and 5 bases, with 8 bases remaining between them. CDR1 and CDR2 (germline): SGHRS, YFSETQ. For the CDR3, the DNA is TGCGCCAGCAGCTTTAACAGGGACGAGCAGTACTTC. Its protein is CASSFNRDEQYF.

The chain couples TRBV12-5 to TRBJ1-5, with 9 bases matching TRBD1. This CDR3 spans 15 amino acids. CDR1 LGHNT and CDR2 FRNRAP come from the germline V gene. V lost 6 bases, J lost 2 bases, and 5 bases stayed unmatched. The CDR3 nucleotides are TGTGCTAGTGGGGGACAGGGAAAGGGCAATCAGCCCCAGCATTTT. Protein sequence: CASGGQGKGNQPQHF.

CDR3 DNA: TGTGCCAGCAGCCAAGATATAGGAGTGCTCCACACTGAAGCTTTCTTT. Translation gives CASSQDIGVLHTEAFF. The chain recombines TRBV14 with TRBJ1-1; D is uncertain. The V and J ends lost 0 bases and 3 bases respectively, with 14 bases between them. CDR1 SGHDN and CDR2 FVKESK come from the germline V gene. CDR3 length: 16 amino acids.

The CDR3 DNA reads as TGCGCCAGCAGCAGCTTGACGGGAGCGAACACTGAAGCTTTCTTT. It codes for CASSSLTGANTEAFF. The V and J genes are TRBV5-1 and TRBJ1-1; D is undetermined. The germline V and J ends were trimmed by 4 bases and 1 base, with 14 bases remaining between them. The CDR3 consists of 15 residues. Germline CDR1 SGHRS, CDR2 YFSETQ.

The chain employs TRBV9 and TRBJ2-2; a weak D match, TRBD1 (6 bases). Trimming left V 0 bases short and J 4 bases short, with 13 bases between. This CDR3 has 16 residues. The germline gives CDR1 SGDLS, CDR2 YYNGEE. In nucleotides, the CDR3 is TGTGCCAGCAGCGTAGTCGGCCAGGGGTCCACCGGGGAGCTGTTTTTT. This gives the protein CASSVVGQGSTGELFF.

Note on this clone: Other DNA variants within this sample encode the same CDR3. The rearrangement links TRBV18 to TRBJ2-7; 8 bases fit TRBD1. The CDR3 contains 14 residues. Germline V lookup: CDR1 KGHSH, CDR2 LQKENI. Germline trimming cut 3 bases from V and 2 bases from J; bases unmatched to any gene: 3. This chain's CDR3 is CASSPGQGPYEQYF. Written as DNA, the CDR3 is TGTGCCAGCTCACCCGGACAGGGTCCCTACGAGCAGTACTTC.

The chain uses TRBV6-2 or TRBV6-3 and TRBJ2-1; TRBD2 matches at 8 bases. The junction had 8 bases not matched to a gene; V was cut back by 6 bases and J by 7 bases. CDR3 length: 14 amino acids. CDR1 is MNHEY, CDR2 SVGEGT, per germline. CDR3 coding DNA: TGTGCCAGCAGCCATAAGCGGGAGATGAATGAGCAGTTCTTC. Amino acid sequence: CASSHKREMNEQFF.

The chain couples TRBV7-4 to TRBJ1-2; 7 bases are a match to TRBD1. Trimming took 3 bases from V and 4 from J; bases not matched to a gene: 8. Germline V gene lookup returns CDR1 SGHVT and CDR2 SQSDAQ. This CDR3 contains 15 residues. CDR3 nucleotides: TGTGCCAGCAGCTTCAGGGGGTTGCCCCCCTATGGCTACACCTTC. Translation gives CASSFRGLPPYGYTF.

The V call is TRBV5-6, the J call TRBJ1-6; D unresolved. Germline CDR1 and CDR2: SGHDT and YYEEEE. CDR3 size: 15 residues. Trimming shortened V by 3 bases and J by 8 bases, and 15 bases separated the two germline ends. As DNA, the CDR3 is TGTGCCAGCAGCTCCTGGGTGGGGAGCGATTCACCCCTCCACTTT. Encoded protein: CASSSWVGSDSPLHF.

This clone was recorded once. The chain carries TRBV4-1 and TRBJ2-7; D perhaps matches TRBD1 (7 bases). V dropped 5 bases and J dropped 6 bases, with 17 bases sitting between them. Looked up from germline, CDR1 is MGHRA and CDR2 is YSYEKL. The CDR3 runs 14 residues. The CDR3 protein is CASSIRQGGGEQYF. The CDR3 bases are TGCGCCAGCAGCATACGACAGGGAGGAGGCGAGCAGTACTTC.